The 12 T cell receptor beta chains below come from one sample, sequenced in a study of T cells of healthy individuals. MiXCR, run by TCRdb on the 5' RACE reads, gives a single entry per CDR3 protein. The table includes about 96,000 distinct CDR3 sequences, about 16% detected once. Every receptor here comes from a human donor in good health.

This clonotype appeared a few times. The chain couples TRBV29-1 to TRBJ2-7; 10 bases map to TRBD1. This CDR3 region has 14 residues. Trimming cost V 3 bases and J 4 bases; bases outside gene matches: 6. Germline CDR1 and CDR2: SQVTM and ANQGSEA. The DNA for the CDR3 is TGCAGCGTTGATGCCCCGGACAGGGGGTACGAGCAGTACTTC. It specifies CSVDAPDRGYEQYF.

The chain links TRBV6-5 to TRBJ2-6; no reliable D call. V lost 2 bases, J lost 1 base, and 9 bases lay in between. Germline V gene sequence: CDR1 MNHEY, CDR2 SVGAGI. The CDR3 has 16 amino acids. The CDR3 reads CASSYTAGSGANVLTF. CDR3 nucleotides: TGTGCCAGCAGTTACACAGCCGGGTCTGGGGCCAACGTCCTGACTTTC.

This clonotype was seen many times. The chain is built from TRBV14 and TRBJ1-5, with D hard to call. This CDR3 has 14 residues. V lost 4 bases to trimming and J lost 7 bases, with 14 bases between them. CDR1 and CDR2 from the germline V gene are SGHDN and FVKESK. The CDR3 loop is CASSRIEGWQPQHF. The CDR3 DNA sequence: TGTGCCAGCAGCCGAATAGAGGGCTGGCAGCCCCAGCATTTT.

The sample holds many counts of this clonotype. The DNA of the CDR3 is TGTGCCAGCACCGGGACGAGGAGCTCCTACAATGAGCAGTTCTTC. Its translation is CASTGTRSSYNEQFF. The chain is built from TRBV6-2 or TRBV6-3 and TRBJ2-1; D is tentatively TRBD1 or TRBD2 (5 bases each). Germline V lookup: CDR1 MNHEY, CDR2 SVGEGT. The CDR3 extends over 15 amino acids. The V end was cut by 7 bases, the J end by 0 bases, with 13 bases between.

This clonotype has more than one count but fewer than ten. The chain couples TRBV28 to TRBJ2-7; 7 bases match TRBD1. CDR1 and CDR2 (germline): MDHEN, SYDVKM. The junction had 11 bases not matched to a gene; V was cut back by 6 bases and J by 3 bases. The CDR3 contains 15 residues. CDR3 amino acids: CASRGAGTVSYEQYF. The CDR3 DNA reads as TGTGCCAGCAGGGGCGCCGGGACAGTAAGCTACGAGCAGTACTTC.

J is TRBJ2-7 and V is TRBV6-5; the D call may be TRBD1 or TRBD2 (5 bases each). V lost 5 bases and J lost 1, with 12 bases in between. The CDR3 is 14 residues long. The V gene's germline CDR1 is MNHEY and CDR2 SVGAGI. The CDR3 DNA is TGTGCCAGCAGTCGGGACGGCTTTTCCTACGAGCAGTACTTC. Protein: CASSRDGFSYEQYF.

The chain carries TRBV27 and TRBJ2-7, with TRBD2 identical over 9 bases. CDR3 size: 15 residues. Germline CDR1 reads MNHEY; CDR2 reads SMNVEV (reference sequence). The trim removed 5 bases at V and 9 bases at J, leaving 14 bases unmatched. The CDR3 sequence is CASSSLAGGPSGQYF. DNA of the CDR3: TGTGCCAGCAGTAGTCTGGCGGGAGGGCCTTCGGGGCAGTACTTC.

This clonotype was seen ten or more times. The genes are TRBV20-1 and TRBJ2-4; D ambiguous. The ends were cut back, 7 bases at V and 0 bases at J, with 7 bases in the middle. The CDR3 loop spans 12 amino acids. Germline loops: CDR1 DFQATT, CDR2 SNEGSKA (reference sequence). In DNA, the CDR3 is TGCAGTGGAGTTGGAGCCAAAAACATTCAGTACTTC. It specifies CSGVGAKNIQYF.

DNA for the CDR3: TGTGCCAGCAGCCAAGCGGGGGAAGCCTATGGCTACACCTTC. Its protein product is CASSQAGEAYGYTF. The chain is built from TRBV3-1 and TRBJ1-2, with a tentative D call TRBD1 (5 bases). V shed 1 base and J shed 4 bases, with 10 bases lying between them. Germline loops: CDR1 LGHDT, CDR2 YNNKEL (reference sequence). CDR3 length equals 14 residues.

This chain connects TRBV29-1 to TRBJ1-1; D not certain. Germline CDR1 reads SQVTM; CDR2 reads ANQGSEA. The CDR3 contains 11 residues. Trimming cost V 3 bases and J 2 bases, with 4 bases left between them. The DNA for the CDR3 is TGCAGCGTTGAGAAAAACACTGAAGCTTTCTTT. It yields the protein CSVEKNTEAFF.

This clonotype was counted ten times or more. V is TRBV10-3 and J is TRBJ2-7; perhaps TRBD1 as D (8 bases). This CDR3 has 11 amino acids. In germline, CDR1 is ENHRY, CDR2 SYGVKD. V dropped 7 bases and J dropped 11 bases, with 15 bases sitting between them. The CDR3 loop is CAIKSQGGEYF. CDR3 DNA sequence: TGTGCCATCAAGTCACAGGGGGGGGAGTACTTC.

The chain combines TRBV10-3 with TRBJ2-5; D might be TRBD1 (6 bases). Germline V gene data show CDR1 as ENHRY and CDR2 as SYGVKD. The CDR3 covers 13 residues. With 3 bases removed from V and 5 bases from J, the gap between germline ends came to 10 bases. The CDR3 DNA sequence: TGTGCCATCAGTGACAGGGGTTCGGAGACCCAGTACTTC. Translating it yields CAISDRGSETQYF.